The 30 T cell receptor beta chains below were found in one sample sequenced in a study of T cells in Graves' hyperthyroidism and ophthalmopathy. Amplified TCR beta CDR3 regions derived from RNA transcripts. The TCR CDR3 first-round RT-PCR relied on the HTBI primer set. TCRdb reprocessed the multiplex PCR reads via MiXCR and lists one record per CDR3 protein. Of hundreds of thousands of distinct CDR3 sequences listed, around 16% are singletons. Sequenced input: blood. The source is a woman younger than 35 with Graves' hyperthyroidism.

The CDR3 DNA reads as TGTGCCAGCAGTTTTGACAGGGGGCTATCAACCTATGGCTACACCTTC. Amino acids: CASSFDRGLSTYGYTF. V and J are TRBV2 and TRBJ1-2; 10 bases align to TRBD1. CDR1 and CDR2 from the germline V gene are SNHLY and FYNNEI. The CDR3 runs to 16 residues. The trim removed 5 bases at V and 4 bases at J, leaving 10 bases unmatched.

This chain joins TRBV5-5 and TRBJ1-6, with D unresolved. V shed 4 bases and J shed 7 bases, with 12 bases lying between them. The CDR3 contains 14 residues. Per germline, CDR1 SGHKS and CDR2 YYEKEE (reference sequence). For the CDR3, the DNA is TGTGCCAGCAGCAAGGGCCCCTTAAATTCACCCCTCCACTTT. This encodes CASSKGPLNSPLHF.

This clonotype occurred many times. V is TRBV9 and J is TRBJ2-2; no reliable D call. Trimming took 3 bases from V and 1 from J, leaving 10 bases between them. CDR3 size: 15 residues. Per the germline V gene, CDR1 is SGDLS and CDR2 is YYNGEE. The CDR3 DNA sequence: TGTGCCAGCAGCGCAACGCAGAGGAACACCGGGGAGCTGTTTTTT. It is translated as CASSATQRNTGELFF.

This clonotype was found many times. V is TRBV18 and J is TRBJ2-7, with 7 bases aligning to TRBD1. Germline V gene sequence: CDR1 KGHSH, CDR2 LQKENI. The CDR3 spans 14 residues. V shed 4 bases and J 6 bases; nucleotides not matched to a gene: 9. The CDR3 nucleotides are TGTGCCAGCTCACAGGGGACAGCCGAGGGCGAGCAGTACTTC. Translation gives CASSQGTAEGEQYF.

This clonotype appeared many times. The rearrangement links TRBV7-6 to TRBJ2-7; the D is unclear. Germline lookup yields CDR1 SGHVS and CDR2 FNYEAQ. This CDR3 has 11 residues. V lost 1 base, J lost 6 bases, and 4 bases lay in between. DNA for the CDR3: TGTGCCAGCAGCTTAGGGCTCGAGCAGTACTTC. Translating it yields CASSLGLEQYF.

This clonotype has just a few counts. The chain combines TRBV9 with TRBJ2-2; TRBD1 agrees at 8 bases. The CDR3 covers 16 residues. The germline V gene has CDR1 SGDLS and CDR2 YYNGEE. V was clipped by 0 bases and J by 7 bases; unmatched bases: 8. The CDR3 region has the DNA TGTGCCAGCAGCGTAGCCGCGGACAGGGCCCACGGGGAGCTGTTTTTT. Translated, it gives CASSVAADRAHGELFF.

A few counts support this clonotype. Written as DNA, the CDR3 is TGCGCCAGCAGCTTGACCCTAAAAAAACGCACGAATGAGCAGTTCTTC. Its translation is CASSLTLKKRTNEQFF. V is TRBV5-1 and J is TRBJ2-1; D gene uncertain. Germline values: CDR1 SGHRS, CDR2 YFSETQ. The CDR3 covers 16 residues. V dropped 1 base and J dropped 7 bases, with 18 bases sitting between them.

This rearrangement joins TRBV3-1 to TRBJ2-5; weak D call: TRBD1 (6 bases). CDR3 length: 15 amino acids. The V gene's germline CDR1 is LGHDT and CDR2 YNNKEL (reference sequence). Trimming shortened V by 3 bases and J by 7 bases, and 18 bases separated the two germline ends. CDR3 nucleotides: TGTGCCAGCAGCCATCGGGCAGGGGCGGGTGGGACCCAGTACTTC. Translated, it gives CASSHRAGAGGTQYF.

This clonotype was detected ten times or more. This sequence joins TRBV6-6 and TRBJ1-6; maybe TRBD1 (5 bases). The V end lost 2 bases, the J end lost 12 bases, and 14 bases lay between the germline ends. Germline V gene lookup returns CDR1 MNHNY and CDR2 SVGAGI (reference sequence). There are 14 residues in the CDR3. This chain's CDR3 is CASSYGAARVPLHF. As DNA, the CDR3 is TGTGCCAGCAGTTACGGGGCAGCTCGTGTACCCCTCCACTTT.

This clonotype was counted ten times or more. The chain combines TRBV20-1 with TRBJ2-1; 12 nucleotides agree with TRBD2. The V gene's germline CDR1 is DFQATT and CDR2 SNEGSKA (reference sequence). V lost 1 base and J lost 8; bases outside the gene matches: 6. This CDR3 has 15 amino acids. CDR3 amino acids: CSARGASGRVDEQFF. The CDR3 DNA is TGCAGTGCTAGAGGGGCTAGCGGGAGGGTCGATGAGCAGTTCTTC.

This rearrangement joins TRBV4-2 to TRBJ2-7, with 8 positions matching TRBD2. Germline assignment: CDR1 LGHNA and CDR2 YNFKEQ. The CDR3 runs 18 residues. The ends lost 4 bases at V and 0 bases at J; junction bases unmatched: 14. This chain's CDR3 is CASSLYGGGSGVSYEQYF. CDR3 bases: TGTGCCAGCAGCCTTTACGGGGGTGGTAGCGGGGTCTCCTACGAGCAGTACTTC.

In its sample, this clonotype was seen a few times. V is TRBV11-1 and J is TRBJ1-5; D gene ambiguous. The CDR3 is 14 residues long. The germline gives CDR1 SGHAT, CDR2 FQDESV (reference sequence). Trimming cost V 1 base and J 0 bases, with 4 bases left between them. CDR3 in amino acids: CASSLVDSNQPQHF. CDR3 nucleotide sequence: TGTGCCAGCAGCTTAGTCGATAGCAATCAGCCCCAGCATTTT.

This clonotype showed up many times. The genes are TRBV18 and TRBJ1-1; possible D gene TRBD1, 5 bases. Per germline, CDR1 KGHSH and CDR2 LQKENI. The V and J ends lost 6 bases and 5 bases respectively, with 16 bases between them. The CDR3 runs 14 residues. The CDR3 sequence: CASSTGGTGTEAFF. CDR3 bases: TGTGCCAGCTCTACGGGGGGTACGGGGACTGAAGCTTTCTTT.

This clonotype has at least ten counts. The chain is built from TRBV20-1 and TRBJ2-7, with D maybe TRBD2 (6 bases). This CDR3 spans 15 amino acids. The V gene's germline CDR1 is DFQATT and CDR2 SNEGSKA (reference sequence). The ends were cut back, 2 bases at V and 1 base at J, with 15 bases in the middle. In nucleotides, the CDR3 is TGCAGTGCTAGACGGGTGGGTAGCGGATCCTACGAGCAGTACTTC. It specifies CSARRVGSGSYEQYF.

The sample holds many counts of this clonotype. This chain links TRBV5-1 with TRBJ1-1; D gene unclear. CDR1 is SGHRS, CDR2 YFSETQ, per germline. V was clipped by 0 bases and J by 0 bases, with 3 bases between them. CDR3 length: 13 residues. The CDR3 loop reads CASSLVVNTEAFF. CDR3 in DNA: TGCGCCAGCAGCTTGGTGGTGAACACTGAAGCTTTCTTT.

This clonotype was observed at least ten times. The chain has TRBV20-1 and TRBJ2-7; D possibly corresponds to TRBD1 (6 bases). This CDR3 region has 13 residues. V lost 2 bases, J lost 3 bases, and 11 bases lay in between. Per the germline V gene, CDR1 is DFQATT and CDR2 is SNEGSKA (reference sequence). CDR3 in DNA: TGCAGTGCTAGACACAGGGACCACTACGAGCAGTACTTC. Amino acids: CSARHRDHYEQYF.

This clonotype was detected ten times or more. The chain uses TRBV11-2 and TRBJ1-1, with D perhaps matching TRBD1 (5 bases). The CDR3 totals 16 residues. Germline V CDR1 and CDR2: SGHAT, FQNNGV. Trimming stripped 0 bases from V and 0 bases from J, with 11 bases between. CDR3 sequence: CASSLDRATMNTEAFF. DNA for the CDR3: TGTGCCAGCAGCTTAGACAGGGCCACCATGAACACTGAAGCTTTCTTT.

This clonotype was counted at least ten times. The chain couples TRBV20-1 to TRBJ2-7, with 7 bases lining up with TRBD2. This CDR3 is 13 amino acids long. The ends lost 6 bases at V and 2 bases at J; junction bases unmatched: 7. Germline V CDR1 and CDR2: DFQATT, SNEGSKA (reference sequence). The CDR3 DNA is TGCAGTGCCTGGGAGCGGGACCCCTACGAGCAGTACTTC. Protein sequence: CSAWERDPYEQYF.

This clonotype was detected only a few times. The genes are TRBV28 and TRBJ2-2, with 12 nucleotides matching TRBD2. V shed 5 bases, J shed 7 bases, and the junction held 17 bases outside the gene matches. Germline lookup yields CDR1 MDHEN and CDR2 SYDVKM. CDR3 length equals 19 residues. CDR3 DNA sequence: TGTGCCAGCAGTATTCTTTCAGGGGAAGGACTAGCGGGGTTCGGGGAGCTGTTTTTT. The encoded protein is CASSILSGEGLAGFGELFF.

This clonotype was observed many times. The chain recombines TRBV7-9 with TRBJ2-2; D is uncertain. The CDR3 spans 13 residues. Germline V lookup: CDR1 SEHNR, CDR2 FQNEAQ (reference sequence). The germline V and J ends were trimmed by 2 bases and 10 bases, with 11 bases remaining between them. CDR3 amino acids: CASSLLVPEELFF. The CDR3 region has the DNA TGTGCCAGCAGCTTACTGGTCCCCGAGGAGCTGTTTTTT. Using reference TRBV7-9 and TRBJ2-2 for the parts outside the CDR3, the full variable domain is DTGVSQNPRHKITKRGQNVTFRCDPISEHNRLYWYRQTLGQGPEFLTYFQNEAQLEKSRLLSDRFSAERPKGSFSTLEIQRTEQGDSAMYLCASSLLVPEELFFGEGSRLTVL.

This clonotype has ten or more counts. The chain couples TRBV7-9 to TRBJ2-5; a weak D match, TRBD1 (6 bases). The germline V gene encodes CDR1 SEHNR and CDR2 FQNEAQ (reference sequence). Trimming removed 5 bases from V and 5 bases from J, with 18 bases in between. The CDR3 sequence is 15 residues long. Written as DNA, the CDR3 is TGTGCCAGCAGCCCCGGACACAGGGATTGGGAGACCCAGTACTTC. Its protein is CASSPGHRDWETQYF.

This clonotype was detected many times. The chain couples TRBV18 to TRBJ1-3; D not certain. V gave up 1 base and J gave up 3 bases, with 10 bases separating them. CDR3 length: 15 amino acids. Germline CDR1 is KGHSH and CDR2 is LQKENI. The CDR3 loop is CASSPRASLGNTIYF. The CDR3 DNA follows: TGTGCCAGCTCACCACGCGCGAGTCTTGGAAACACCATATATTTT.

In its sample, this clonotype was seen many times. Here the CDR3 reads CASSRTGTQNEQFF. For the CDR3, the DNA is TGCGCCAGCAGCCGTACCGGGACACAGAATGAGCAGTTCTTC. The chain uses TRBV5-1 and TRBJ2-1, with D possibly TRBD1 on 6 matching bases. The V gene's germline CDR1 is SGHRS and CDR2 YFSETQ. The CDR3 is made up of 14 amino acids. V lost 4 bases and J lost 7, with 15 bases in between.

This clonotype showed up just a few times. V is TRBV29-1 and J is TRBJ1-3; tentative D call: TRBD1 (5 bases). Germline CDR1 is SQVTM and CDR2 is ANQGSEA. The CDR3 sequence is 15 residues long. V lost 0 bases and J 0 bases, leaving 9 bases between the germline ends. The CDR3, as DNA: TGCAGCGTTGAAGATGTCGGGACCTCTGGAAACACCATATATTTT. Translating gives CSVEDVGTSGNTIYF.

This clonotype was seen repeatedly, ten times or more. CDR3 loop: CASSQGTGAYEQYF. The CDR3 DNA reads TGTGCCAGCAGCCAGGGGACAGGCGCCTACGAGCAGTACTTC. The rearrangement uses TRBV3-1 and TRBJ2-7; 8 bases agree with TRBD1. CDR1 and CDR2 from the germline V gene are LGHDT and YNNKEL (reference sequence). The V gene end was trimmed by 3 bases and the J gene end by 2 bases; junction bases not matched to a gene: 3. This CDR3 comprises 14 residues.

The V gene is TRBV11-3, the J gene TRBJ2-1, with 8 nucleotides matching TRBD1. Germline values: CDR1 SGHNT, CDR2 YENEEA. V lost 5 bases and J lost 8; bases outside the gene matches: 8. This CDR3 has 14 amino acids. For the CDR3, the DNA is TGTGCCAGCAGCCCGCCGACAGGGGTGGATGAGCAGTTCTTC. Its translation is CASSPPTGVDEQFF.

This clonotype was recorded at least ten times. The chain has TRBV20-1 and TRBJ2-1, with TRBD1 matching over 8 bases. Per germline, CDR1 DFQATT and CDR2 SNEGSKA (reference sequence). This CDR3 has 13 amino acids. J gave up 6 bases and V 3 bases, and 4 bases lay outside the gene matches. CDR3 coding DNA: TGCAGTGCTAGGAGGACAGGGTTCAATGAGCAGTTCTTC. Translation: CSARRTGFNEQFF.

The chain combines TRBV5-1 with TRBJ2-7; D uncertain. Trimming pared 4 bases from V and 0 bases from J, leaving 17 bases between. This CDR3 has 16 residues. Germline V gene lookup returns CDR1 SGHRS and CDR2 YFSETQ. The CDR3 region has the DNA TGCGCCAGCAGCCCGAACCCGCCCTGGGGCTCCTACGAGCAGTACTTC. The encoded protein is CASSPNPPWGSYEQYF.

This clonotype turned up a few times. The chain is built from TRBV18 and TRBJ2-5; 8 nucleotides line up with TRBD1. CDR1 is KGHSH, CDR2 LQKENI, per germline. This CDR3 comprises 15 residues. V shed 3 bases, J shed 5 bases, and the junction held 8 bases outside the gene matches. The CDR3 loop reads CASSPLRGPEETQYF. DNA for the CDR3: TGTGCCAGCTCACCGCTCAGGGGGCCGGAGGAGACCCAGTACTTC.

This clonotype was counted many times. The V call is TRBV4-1, the J call TRBJ2-2; 8 nucleotides line up with TRBD1. From germline, CDR1 is MGHRA and CDR2 YSYEKL. With V trimmed by 0 bases and J by 7 bases, 4 bases remained unmatched. The CDR3 covers 15 residues. Written as DNA, the CDR3 is TGCGCCAGCAGCCAAGACAGGGGGCTCGGCGGGGAGCTGTTTTTT. Translation gives CASSQDRGLGGELFF.